Here is one T cell receptor (beta chain) with its context. Its target is unknown. The CDR3 totals 15 residues. Germline V CDR1 and CDR2: ENHRY, SYGVKD. These data are taken from a study of T cells expressing NK-cell markers. Study as a whole: Repertoire data for TCR beta were derived from sorted T cells (CD3+CD56+NKG2C+, CD3+CD56+NKG2C- and CD3+CD56-NKG2C+). Study-level points and caveats: Evidence did not settle whether expanded NKG2C+ T cell clones targeted HCMV. Topping the CD3+CD56-NKG2C+ fraction as well were these clonotypes, in a few donors.

Libraries used 5'RACE template switching adding universal primer site and UMIs. Following a re-call of the 5' RACE reads, TCRdb has one entry per CDR3 protein and lacks DNA. The sample totals about 390,000 distinct CDR3 sequences. The receptor's source is a woman in her fifties or sixties in good health. The chain carries TRBV10-3 and TRBJ2-1; TCRdb's assignment of TRBD2 cannot be checked, as there is no DNA. The sequenced sample consisted of blood T cells: a sorted CD56 or NKG2C T cell subset, CD4+ or CD8+ T cells, or bulk PBMC T cells (not recorded which). The CDR3 loop is CAISVLAGGSNEQFF.